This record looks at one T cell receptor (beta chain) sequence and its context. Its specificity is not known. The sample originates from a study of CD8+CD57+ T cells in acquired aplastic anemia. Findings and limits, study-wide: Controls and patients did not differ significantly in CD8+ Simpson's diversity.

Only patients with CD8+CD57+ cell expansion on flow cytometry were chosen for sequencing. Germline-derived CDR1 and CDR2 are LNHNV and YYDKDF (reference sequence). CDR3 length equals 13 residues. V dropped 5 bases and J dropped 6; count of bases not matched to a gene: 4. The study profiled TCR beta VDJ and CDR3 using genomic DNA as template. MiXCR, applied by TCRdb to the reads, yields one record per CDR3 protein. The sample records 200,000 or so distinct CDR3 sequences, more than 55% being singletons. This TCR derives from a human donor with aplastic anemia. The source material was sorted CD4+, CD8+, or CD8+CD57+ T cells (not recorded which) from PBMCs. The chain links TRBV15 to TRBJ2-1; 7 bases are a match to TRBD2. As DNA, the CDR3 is TGTGCCACCAGCGGAGGGAGGGTCAATGAGCAGTTCTTC. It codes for CATSGGRVNEQFF.